The clone carrying this T cell receptor (beta chain) has a count of ten or more. The target antigen is unknown. Sequenced by immunoSEQ multiplex PCR; TCRdb stores in-frame clones only, minus some. Recorded here are some 38,000 clones, none singletons. This related bone marrow graft donor gave peripheral blood on the day of marrow donation. This sample is part of a study of T cells after posttransplantation cyclophosphamide. Study outcomes and limitations: TRB overlap between skin or GI tissue T cells and blood was limited. Recipient CMV seropositivity and CMV reactivation strongly tracked TRB clonality. Donor-recipient repertoire similarity was low at 1-2 months, rising over year one.

Germline V CDR1 and CDR2: MGHRA, YSYEKL. V shed 0 bases and J 1 base; nucleotides not matched to a gene: 12. This CDR3 comprises 20 residues. This TCR came from a man between 50 and 59 years old in good health, CMV-negative, and a related stem cell transplant donor. Material for sequencing was PBMCs. The chain carries TRBV4-1 and TRBJ1-5; 10 bases map to TRBD1. CDR3 in DNA: TGCGCCAGCAGCCAAGATATCGGGGGACAGGGGCTTGTGAGCAATCAGCCCCAGCATTTT. It specifies CASSQDIGGQGLVSNQPQHF.